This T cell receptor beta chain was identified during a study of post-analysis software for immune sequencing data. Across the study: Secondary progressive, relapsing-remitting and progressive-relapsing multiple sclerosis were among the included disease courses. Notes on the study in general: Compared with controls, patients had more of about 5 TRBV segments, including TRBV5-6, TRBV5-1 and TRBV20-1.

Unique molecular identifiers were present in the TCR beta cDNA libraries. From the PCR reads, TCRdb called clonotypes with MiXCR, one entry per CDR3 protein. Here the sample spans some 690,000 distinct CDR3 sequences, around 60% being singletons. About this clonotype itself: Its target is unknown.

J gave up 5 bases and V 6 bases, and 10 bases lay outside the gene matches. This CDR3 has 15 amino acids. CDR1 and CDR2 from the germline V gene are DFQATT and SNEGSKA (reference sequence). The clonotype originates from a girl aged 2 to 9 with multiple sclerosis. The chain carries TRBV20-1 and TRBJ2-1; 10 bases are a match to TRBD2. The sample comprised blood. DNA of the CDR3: TGCAGTGCAGACCAGCTAGCGGGGGTGAACAATGAGCAGTTCTTC. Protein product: CSADQLAGVNNEQFF.